The 14 T cell receptor beta chains below were found in one sample sequenced in a study of blood T cell repertoires in COVID-19 (TCRdb year 2020). Library method: the immunoSEQ multiplex PCR assay. Drawn from immuneACCESS, this table holds only the in-frame rearrangements with V and J called that TCRdb kept. Clones are partly lost; checked studies trace under half to an unresolved V gene and leave the rest unexplained. The sample table lists some 40,000 clones, about 88% of them with a count of one. The ten biggest clones cover approximately 20% of the sample. Sequencing was carried out using peripheral blood. The receptors shown here come from a man aged 70-80 years with acute or convalescent COVID-19.

The chain employs TRBV6-5 and TRBJ1-5; no clear D gene. This CDR3 comprises 15 residues. CDR1 and CDR2 from the germline V gene are MNHEY and SVGAGI. V lost 0 bases and J lost 2, with 8 bases in between. As DNA, the CDR3 is TGTGCCAGCAGTTACTCCTTCACTGGCAATCAGCCCCAGCATTTT. This codes for CASSYSFTGNQPQHF.

V and J are TRBV11-2 and TRBJ1-1, with D possibly being TRBD1 (5 bases). Trimming stripped 0 bases from V and 4 bases from J, with 9 bases between. Germline loops: CDR1 SGHAT, CDR2 FQNNGV. The CDR3 has 14 residues. The CDR3: CASSLDRVGTEAFF. Written as DNA, the CDR3 is TGTGCCAGCAGCTTAGACAGGGTGGGCACTGAAGCTTTCTTT.

This sequence joins TRBV7-2 and TRBJ1-2, with unresolved D. The germline CDR1 and CDR2 sequences are SGHTA and FQGNSA. The CDR3 loop spans 14 amino acids. Between the trimmed V and J ends, which lost 2 bases and 4 bases, there was a span of 11 bases. The CDR3 loop is CASSLMGVGYGYTF. Written as DNA, the CDR3 is TGTGCCAGCAGCTTAATGGGCGTGGGCTATGGCTACACCTTC. The full variable domain, with the rest looked up from reference TRBV7-2 and TRBJ1-2, is GAGVSQSPSNKVTEKGKDVELRCDPISGHTALYWYRQSLGQGLEFLIYFQGNSAPDKSGLPSDRFSAERTGGSVSTLTIQRTQQEDSAVYLCASSLMGVGYGYTFGSGTRLTVV.

The chain is built from TRBV2 and TRBJ2-1; 10 positions agree with TRBD2. The CDR3 is made up of 15 amino acids. Trimming at V came to 2 bases and at J to 7 bases, leaving 5 bases not matched to a gene. In germline, CDR1 is SNHLY, CDR2 FYNNEI. CDR3 in amino acids: CASSERLAGVNEQFF. The CDR3, as DNA: TGTGCCAGCAGTGAACGGCTAGCGGGAGTAAATGAGCAGTTCTTC.

J is TRBJ1-2 and V is TRBV9; D not certain. Germline V lookup: CDR1 SGDLS, CDR2 YYNGEE. V was shortened by 4 bases and J by 3 bases, with 16 bases between the two germline ends. The length of the CDR3 is 15 residues. The CDR3 DNA reads as TGTGCCAGCAGCACCCGGGATGGGCAGTACTATGGCTACACCTTC. Translating it yields CASSTRDGQYYGYTF.

The V call is TRBV11-2, the J call TRBJ2-7, with 8 bases fitting TRBD1. From germline, CDR1 is SGHAT and CDR2 FQNNGV. J gave up 3 bases and V 5 bases, and 6 bases lay outside the gene matches. The CDR3 totals 14 residues. In DNA, the CDR3 is TGTGCCAGCAGCATTCCGGGACAGGACTACGAGCAGTACTTC. This encodes CASSIPGQDYEQYF.

V and J are TRBV7-6 and TRBJ1-1; TRBD1 aligns across 9 bases. The CDR3 has 19 amino acids. The germline V gene encodes CDR1 SGHVS and CDR2 FNYEAQ. After removal of 1 base from V and 3 bases from J, the junction contained 15 bases not matched to a gene. CDR3 loop: CASSLVEGDVGQGYTEAFF. The CDR3 coding sequence is TGTGCCAGCAGCTTAGTGGAAGGGGATGTGGGACAGGGCTACACTGAAGCTTTCTTT.

The chain employs TRBV7-2 and TRBJ2-1, with D possibly matching TRBD2 (5 bases). Germline CDR1 reads SGHTA; CDR2 reads FQGNSA. V was clipped by 10 bases and J by 10 bases, with 17 bases between them. This CDR3 is built from 12 residues. Written as DNA, the CDR3 is TGTGCCACCCTTGGGCGGACTTCCGAGCAGTTCTTC. Translated, it gives CATLGRTSEQFF.

This chain connects TRBV28 to TRBJ1-2; D remains unclear. The CDR3 has 13 amino acids. Trimming took 2 bases from V and 8 from J, leaving 12 bases between them. CDR1 is MDHEN, CDR2 SYDVKM, per germline. CDR3 amino acids: CASSLTGSGGYTF. The CDR3 DNA reads as TGTGCCAGCAGTTTAACGGGTTCTGGAGGCTACACCTTC.

The chain recombines TRBV6-5 with TRBJ2-1; TRBD2 matches at 7 bases. The V and J ends lost 6 bases and 5 bases, in that order; junction bases with no gene match: 10. Germline lookup yields CDR1 MNHEY and CDR2 SVGAGI. The CDR3 runs 15 residues. The CDR3 DNA sequence: TGTGCCAGCAGCTATACCCTAGCGGCCCACAATGAGCAGTTCTTC. Translated, it gives CASSYTLAAHNEQFF.

V is TRBV14 and J is TRBJ2-5, with D possibly being TRBD1 (7 bases). V was clipped by 2 bases and J by 4 bases, with 11 bases between them. Germline V gene sequence: CDR1 SGHDN, CDR2 FVKESK. The CDR3 is 14 amino acids. The CDR3 DNA sequence: TGTGCCAGCAGCCAAAACAGGGGAGGAGAGACCCAGTACTTC. Translation: CASSQNRGGETQYF.

The J gene is TRBJ2-3, the V gene TRBV24-1; 7 bases agree with TRBD1. The germline V gene has CDR1 KGHDR and CDR2 SFDVKD. V shed 8 bases and J 1 base; nucleotides not matched to a gene: 2. The CDR3 is 13 amino acids. The DNA for the CDR3 is TGTGCCACCACCGGACAGGGCACAGATACGCAGTATTTT. Its translation is CATTGQGTDTQYF.

This clone was recorded once. The V gene is TRBV12-3 or TRBV12-4, the J gene TRBJ2-1; D gene unclear. This CDR3 contains 13 residues. V lost 3 bases and J 8 bases, leaving 11 bases between the germline ends. CDR3 nucleotides: TGTGCCAGCAGTTTCCGAGAGGCCGATGAGCAGTTCTTC. It encodes CASSFREADEQFF.

This rearrangement joins TRBV29-1 to TRBJ1-2, with D perhaps matching TRBD1 (5 bases). Germline V gene data show CDR1 as SQVTM and CDR2 as ANQGSEA. With 2 bases removed from V and 1 base from J, the gap between germline ends came to 5 bases. The CDR3 totals 12 residues. The CDR3 region has the DNA TGCAGCGTTGAAAGGGGTAACTATGGCTACACCTTC. This translates into CSVERGNYGYTF.